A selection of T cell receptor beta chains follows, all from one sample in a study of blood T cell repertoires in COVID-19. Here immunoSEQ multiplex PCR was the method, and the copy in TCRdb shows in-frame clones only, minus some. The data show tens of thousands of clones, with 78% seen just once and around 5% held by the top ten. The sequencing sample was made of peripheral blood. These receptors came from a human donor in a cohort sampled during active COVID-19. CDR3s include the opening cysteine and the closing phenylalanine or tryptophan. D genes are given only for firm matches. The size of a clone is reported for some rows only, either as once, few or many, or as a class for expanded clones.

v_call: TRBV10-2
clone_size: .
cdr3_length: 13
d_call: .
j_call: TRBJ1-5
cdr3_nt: TGCGCCAGCAGTGAGTACAGGGTGCAGCCCCAGCATTTT
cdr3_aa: CASSEYRVQPQHF

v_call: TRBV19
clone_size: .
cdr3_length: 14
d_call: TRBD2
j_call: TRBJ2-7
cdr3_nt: TGTGCCAGTAGTATGGGGACTAGCGGGACTGAGCAGTACTTC
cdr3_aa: CASSMGTSGTEQYF

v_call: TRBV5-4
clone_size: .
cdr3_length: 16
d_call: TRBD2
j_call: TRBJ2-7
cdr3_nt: TGTGCCAGCAGCTGGGGACTAGCGGGTGCATCCTACGAGCAGTACTTC
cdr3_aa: CASSWGLAGASYEQYF

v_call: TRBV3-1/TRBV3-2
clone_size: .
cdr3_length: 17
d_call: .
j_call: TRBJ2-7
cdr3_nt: TGTGCCAGCAGCCAAGGGGTGGGGGGGCTAAGCCCCTACGAGCAGTACTTC
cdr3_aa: CASSQGVGGLSPYEQYF

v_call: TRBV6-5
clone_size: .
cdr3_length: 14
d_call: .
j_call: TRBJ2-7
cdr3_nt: TGTGCCAGCAGGCGGATGCTTAGCTCCTACGAGCAGTACTTC
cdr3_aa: CASRRMLSSYEQYF

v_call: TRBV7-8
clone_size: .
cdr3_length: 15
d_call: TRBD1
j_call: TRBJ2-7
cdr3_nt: TGTGCCAGCACGGGACAGTCAGAGGCCTCCTACGAGCAGTACTTC
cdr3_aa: CASTGQSEASYEQYF

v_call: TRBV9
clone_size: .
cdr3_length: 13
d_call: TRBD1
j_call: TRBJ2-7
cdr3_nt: TGTGCCAGCAGCGGACAGGGAGCCTACGAGCAGTACTTC
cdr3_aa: CASSGQGAYEQYF

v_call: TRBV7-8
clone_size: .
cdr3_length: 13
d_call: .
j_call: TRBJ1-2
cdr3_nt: TGTGCCAGCAGCTTCACTCAGGGGAATGGCTACACCTTC
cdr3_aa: CASSFTQGNGYTF

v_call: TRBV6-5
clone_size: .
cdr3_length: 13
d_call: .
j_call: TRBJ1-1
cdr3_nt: TGTGCCAGCAGACTTACAGGGTACACTGAAGCTTTCTTT
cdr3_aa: CASRLTGYTEAFF

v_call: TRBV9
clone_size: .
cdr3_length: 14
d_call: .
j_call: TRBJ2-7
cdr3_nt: TGTGCCAGCAGCGTAGGTCCGAGTTCCTACGAGCAGTACTTC
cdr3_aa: CASSVGPSSYEQYF

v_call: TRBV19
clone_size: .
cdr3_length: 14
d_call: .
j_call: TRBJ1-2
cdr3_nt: TGTGCCAGTAAAAATAAGGGAGCTAACTATGGCTACACCTTC
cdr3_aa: CASKNKGANYGYTF

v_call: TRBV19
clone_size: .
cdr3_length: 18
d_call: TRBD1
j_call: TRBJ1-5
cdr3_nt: TGTGCCAGTAGTATTGGGACAGGGGGCCGATATAGCAATCAGCCCCAGCATTTT
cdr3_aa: CASSIGTGGRYSNQPQHF

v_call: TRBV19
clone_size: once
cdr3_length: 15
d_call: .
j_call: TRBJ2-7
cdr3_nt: TGTGCCAGTAGTATCGGTCCAGGGATTGGCTACGAGCAGTACTTC
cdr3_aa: CASSIGPGIGYEQYF

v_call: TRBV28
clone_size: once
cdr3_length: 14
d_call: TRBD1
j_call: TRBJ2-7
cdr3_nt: TGTGCCAGCAGTTCATCGACAGGGCCCCACGAGCAGTACTTC
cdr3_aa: CASSSSTGPHEQYF

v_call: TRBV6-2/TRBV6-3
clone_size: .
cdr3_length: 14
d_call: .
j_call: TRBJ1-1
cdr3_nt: TGTGCCAGCAGTTATGGGGGCAGGGGCGGTGAAGCTTTCTTT
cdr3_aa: CASSYGGRGGEAFF